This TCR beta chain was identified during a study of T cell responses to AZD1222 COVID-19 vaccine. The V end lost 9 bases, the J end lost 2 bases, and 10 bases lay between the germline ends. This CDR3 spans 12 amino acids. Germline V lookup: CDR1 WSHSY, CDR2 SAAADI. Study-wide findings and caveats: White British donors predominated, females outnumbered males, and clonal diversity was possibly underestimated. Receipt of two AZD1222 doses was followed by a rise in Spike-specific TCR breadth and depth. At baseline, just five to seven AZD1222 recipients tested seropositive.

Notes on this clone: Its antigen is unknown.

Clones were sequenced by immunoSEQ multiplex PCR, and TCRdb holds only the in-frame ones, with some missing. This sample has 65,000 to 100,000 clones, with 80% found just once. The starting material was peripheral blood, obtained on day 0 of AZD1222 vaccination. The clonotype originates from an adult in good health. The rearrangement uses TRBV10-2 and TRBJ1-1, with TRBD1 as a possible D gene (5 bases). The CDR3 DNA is TGCGCCAGTGGGGGGTTCAACACTGAAGCTTTCTTT. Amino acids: CASGGFNTEAFF.